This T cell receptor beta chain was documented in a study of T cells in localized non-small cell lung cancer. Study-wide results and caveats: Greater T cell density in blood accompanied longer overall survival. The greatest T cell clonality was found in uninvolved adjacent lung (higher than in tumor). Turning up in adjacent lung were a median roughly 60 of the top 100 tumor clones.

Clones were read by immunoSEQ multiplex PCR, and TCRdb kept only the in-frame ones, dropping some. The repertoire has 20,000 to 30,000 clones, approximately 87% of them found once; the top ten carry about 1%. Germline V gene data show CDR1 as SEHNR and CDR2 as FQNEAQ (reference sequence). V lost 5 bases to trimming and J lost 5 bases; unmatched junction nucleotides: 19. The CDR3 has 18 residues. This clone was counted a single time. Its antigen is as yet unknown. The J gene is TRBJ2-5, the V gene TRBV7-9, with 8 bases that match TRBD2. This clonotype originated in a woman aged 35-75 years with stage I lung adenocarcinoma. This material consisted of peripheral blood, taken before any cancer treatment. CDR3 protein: CASSRTGSLSGGRETQYF. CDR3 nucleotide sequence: TGTGCCAGCAGCCGAACAGGCAGCTTGAGCGGGGGTCGTGAGACCCAGTACTTC.